Each of the 12 T cell receptor beta chains below was sequenced from the same sample in a study of T-cell memory formation after mild COVID-19. TCRdb used MiXCR to reprocess the 5' RACE reads, holding one entry per CDR3 protein. The data contain over 150,000 distinct CDR3 sequences, approximately 12% of them seen just once; the ten biggest clones take up 2.5% to 3.5%. Sequencing was done on a sample of PBMCs or a T cell subset sorted from them (not recorded which). The receptors come from a man aged 18 to 29 who had mild COVID-19 (a few samples of this study predate the infection). Cell type and time point are not known.

This clonotype was seen more than once but under ten times. The genes are TRBV5-1 and TRBJ2-1; D is perhaps TRBD1 (7 bases). The CDR3 has 16 residues. With 3 bases removed from V and 12 bases from J, the gap between germline ends came to 25 bases. Looked up from germline, CDR1 is SGHRS and CDR2 is YFSETQ. The CDR3 region has the DNA TGCGCCAGCAGCTCTGTACAGGGAACCGCGCAGGGGGGGCAGTTCTTC. It is translated as CASSSVQGTAQGGQFF. Variable domain in full (rest from reference TRBV5-1 and TRBJ2-1): KAGVTQTPRYLIKTRGQQVTLSCSPISGHRSVSWYQQTPGQGLQFLFEYFSETQRNKGNFPGRFSGRQFSNSRSEMNVSTLELGDSALYLCASSSVQGTAQGGQFFGPGTRLTVL.

There are many counts of this clonotype. The chain carries TRBV10-3 and TRBJ1-1; no clear D. Germline V CDR1 and CDR2: ENHRY, SYGVKD. The CDR3 sequence is 14 residues long. V lost 6 bases to trimming and J lost 3 bases, with 14 bases between them. DNA of the CDR3: TGTGCCATCAGACGTGACGACCTCTACACTGAAGCTTTCTTT. The encoded protein is CAIRRDDLYTEAFF.

This clonotype has more than one count but fewer than ten. This chain joins TRBV7-9 and TRBJ1-4; D is possibly TRBD1 (5 bases). The CDR3 is 16 amino acids. Trimming stripped 5 bases from V and 2 bases from J, with 15 bases between. Germline V gene data show CDR1 as SEHNR and CDR2 as FQNEAQ (reference sequence). In DNA form, the CDR3 reads TGTGCCAGCAGCCAAACAAGGGGAGCGACTAATGAAAAACTGTTTTTT. Translated, it gives CASSQTRGATNEKLFF.

The gene calls are TRBV5-1 and TRBJ1-2, with D perhaps TRBD1 (5 bases). Germline CDR1 reads SGHRS; CDR2 reads YFSETQ. CDR3 length: 14 residues. V lost 4 bases and J lost 5, with 15 bases in between. The CDR3 DNA follows: TGCGCCAGCAGCCCCCAGACAGATGTTTATGGCTACACCTTC. It codes for CASSPQTDVYGYTF.

The J gene is TRBJ1-4, the V gene TRBV29-1; a possible D gene is TRBD1 (5 bases). CDR1 and CDR2 from the germline V gene are SQVTM and ANQGSEA. The CDR3 totals 15 residues. V was cut by 5 bases and J by 4 bases, with 17 bases left in between. DNA of the CDR3: TGCAGCGTTCGACTACCCGGGACCCATAATGAAAAACTGTTTTTT. Its translation is CSVRLPGTHNEKLFF.

This clonotype occurred a few times. This sequence joins TRBV19 and TRBJ1-2; D call uncertain. The CDR3 has 12 amino acids. Germline lookup yields CDR1 LNHDA and CDR2 SQIVND (reference sequence). Deletions cut 6 bases from V and 5 bases from J, with 10 bases between. As DNA, the CDR3 is TGTGCCAGTAGGGTCGGAGGATATGGCTACACCTTC. Protein product: CASRVGGYGYTF.

The chain uses TRBV6-5 and TRBJ2-3; D gene ambiguous. The CDR3 runs to 14 residues. The germline CDR1 and CDR2 sequences are MNHEY and SVGAGI. Trimming took 5 bases from V and 0 from J, leaving 9 bases between them. CDR3: CASSTLASTDTQYF. Written as DNA, the CDR3 is TGTGCCAGCAGTACTTTAGCTAGCACAGATACGCAGTATTTT.

This rearrangement joins TRBV7-9 to TRBJ2-7; TRBD1 or TRBD2 may be the D gene (5 bases each). Germline V gives CDR1 SEHNR, CDR2 FQNEAQ (reference sequence). CDR3 length equals 15 residues. V lost 1 base, J lost 6 bases, and 16 bases lay in between. The CDR3 bases are TGTGCCAGCAGCTTAGTTAGGGGCCCACTAGGCGAGCAGTACGTC. Its translation: CASSLVRGPLGEQYV.

In its sample, this clonotype was seen many times. This chain connects TRBV24-1 to TRBJ2-5; 7 bases are shared with TRBD1. Trimming took 7 bases from V and 7 from J; bases not matched to a gene: 8. The germline V gene has CDR1 KGHDR and CDR2 SFDVKD. The CDR3 contains 13 residues. The DNA for the CDR3 is TGTGCCACCAGACAGGGGAGTGTCGGGACCCAGTACTTC. Encoded protein: CATRQGSVGTQYF.

This clonotype appeared a few times. The J gene is TRBJ2-5, the V gene TRBV3-1; TRBD1 aligns across 8 bases. CDR1 is LGHDT, CDR2 YNNKEL, per germline (reference sequence). V lost 4 bases to trimming and J lost 2 bases; unmatched junction nucleotides: 6. The CDR3 runs 15 residues. CDR3: CASSPQTGDQETQYF. Written as DNA, the CDR3 is TGTGCCAGCAGCCCTCAGACAGGGGATCAAGAGACCCAGTACTTC.

This clonotype was detected a few times. The gene calls are TRBV20-1 and TRBJ1-4; the D is unclear. Germline-derived CDR1 and CDR2 are DFQATT and SNEGSKA (reference sequence). This CDR3 is 14 amino acids long. V was clipped by 7 bases and J by 0 bases, with 12 bases between them. The CDR3 region is CSVWTGSTNEKLFF. The CDR3 bases are TGCAGTGTTTGGACGGGGTCAACTAATGAAAAACTGTTTTTT.

This clonotype was observed many times. The chain links TRBV20-1 to TRBJ2-5; 9 bases fit TRBD2. This CDR3 spans 16 amino acids. Per germline, CDR1 DFQATT and CDR2 SNEGSKA (reference sequence). The V gene end was trimmed by 2 bases and the J gene end by 0 bases; junction bases not matched to a gene: 7. CDR3 sequence reads: CSARPYQRGDQETQYF. Written as DNA, the CDR3 is TGCAGTGCTAGACCATATCAGCGGGGGGACCAAGAGACCCAGTACTTC.